One sample yielded the 14 T cell receptor beta chains listed below, sequenced in a study of response to subunit inactivated influenza vaccine. TCRdb reprocessed the RT-PCR reads with MiXCR, giving one entry per CDR3 protein. The data contain roughly 630,000 distinct CDR3 sequences, about 14% of them singletons. Material: PBMCs from blood, obtained 14 to 15 days before vaccination. The source is a man aged 45-65 years who received an inactivated influenza vaccine.

J is TRBJ2-7 and V is TRBV14; TRBD1 matches at 10 bases. This CDR3 has 16 residues. The J segment lost 2 bases and the V segment lost 1 base, leaving 5 bases of the junction unmatched. Germline V gene sequence: CDR1 SGHDN, CDR2 FVKESK. The CDR3 region is CASSQGRGTGAYEQYF. The CDR3 bases are TGTGCCAGCAGCCAAGGTCGGGGGACAGGGGCCTACGAGCAGTACTTC.

This clonotype showed up just a few times. As DNA, the CDR3 is TGTGCCACCAGCAGAGAAATAGGGACTAGCGGGACAGAGACCCAGTACTTC. Translation: CATSREIGTSGTETQYF. The V call is TRBV15, the J call TRBJ2-5; 13 bases line up with TRBD2. Germline assignment: CDR1 LNHNV and CDR2 YYDKDF (reference sequence). CDR3 length: 17 amino acids. The trim removed 0 bases at V and 4 bases at J, leaving 5 bases unmatched.

The V gene is TRBV29-1, the J gene TRBJ1-1; D remains unclear. V lost 7 bases and J lost 4, with 13 bases in between. This CDR3 has 12 amino acids. CDR1 and CDR2 from the germline V gene are SQVTM and ANQGSEA. The chain's CDR3 is CSAIDAGTEAFF. The CDR3 DNA is TGCAGCGCTATAGACGCGGGCACTGAAGCTTTCTTT.

This clonotype was detected a few times. The V gene is TRBV5-1, the J gene TRBJ2-7; a possible D gene is TRBD1 (6 bases). Germline V gene data show CDR1 as SGHRS and CDR2 as YFSETQ. V shed 4 bases and J shed 5 bases, with 16 bases lying between them. There are 14 residues in the CDR3. The CDR3 loop reads CASSTHYRVHEQYF. CDR3 bases: TGCGCCAGCAGCACCCACTACAGGGTCCACGAGCAGTACTTC.

This clonotype was picked up a small number of times. This chain uses TRBV5-1 with TRBJ1-2; tentative D call: TRBD1 (6 bases). Trimming stripped 0 bases from V and 3 bases from J, with 18 bases between. The germline gives CDR1 SGHRS, CDR2 YFSETQ. CDR3 length: 17 residues. CDR3: CASSLGLSGGPYYGYTF. In nucleotides, the CDR3 is TGCGCCAGCAGCTTGGGGTTGTCGGGGGGCCCCTACTATGGCTACACCTTC.

V usage is TRBV29-1 and J usage is TRBJ1-1; D remains unclear. The CDR3 is 10 amino acids. CDR1 and CDR2 (germline): SQVTM, ANQGSEA. V was shortened by 7 bases and J by 0 bases, with 3 bases between the two germline ends. The CDR3 coding sequence is TGCAGCGCTATGAACACTGAAGCTTTCTTT. Its translation: CSAMNTEAFF.

The chain is built from TRBV4-3 and TRBJ2-7, with D tentatively TRBD1 (5 bases). The CDR3 is 16 residues long. V lost 0 bases to trimming and J lost 6 bases, with 18 bases between them. Germline CDR1 is LGHNA and CDR2 is YSLEER. The chain's CDR3 is CASSQDFVTPTAEQYF. The CDR3, as DNA: TGCGCCAGCAGCCAAGATTTTGTGACACCGACAGCCGAGCAGTACTTC.

This clonotype was counted between two and nine times. CDR3 sequence reads: CASSPHGGPYEQYF. CDR3 DNA: TGTGCCAGCAGCCCCCACGGAGGGCCCTACGAGCAGTACTTC. The chain carries TRBV5-5 and TRBJ2-7, with D maybe TRBD2 (6 bases). CDR1 is SGHKS, CDR2 YYEKEE, per germline (reference sequence). Trimming removed 4 bases at V and 2 bases at J, with 13 bases between. The CDR3 totals 14 residues. Drawing the rest from reference TRBV5-5 and TRBJ2-7, the complete variable domain is DAGVTQSPTHLIKTRGQQVTLRCSPISGHKSVSWYQQVLGQGPQFIFQYYEKEERGRGNFPDRFSARQFPNYSSELNVNALLLGDSALYLCASSPHGGPYEQYFGPGTRLTVT.

This clonotype showed up many times. V and J are TRBV2 and TRBJ2-5; maybe TRBD2 (5 bases). The CDR3 extends over 14 amino acids. Between the trimmed V and J ends, which lost 6 bases and 4 bases, there was a span of 15 bases. Germline CDR1 SNHLY, CDR2 FYNNEI. CDR3 residues: CASRRSALGETQYF. The CDR3 nucleotides are TGTGCCAGCAGACGTAGCGCCCTAGGAGAGACCCAGTACTTC.

This chain connects TRBV2 to TRBJ2-5; D not resolved. V lost 7 bases, J lost 2 bases, and 11 bases lay in between. This CDR3 is 13 amino acids long. Germline V gene data show CDR1 as SNHLY and CDR2 as FYNNEI. CDR3 sequence: CASMWVSQETQYF. CDR3 coding DNA: TGTGCCAGCATGTGGGTGTCACAAGAGACCCAGTACTTC.

This clonotype was seen many times. The rearrangement uses TRBV12-3 or TRBV12-4 and TRBJ2-5; D call uncertain. The V and J ends lost 2 bases and 2 bases respectively, with 6 bases between them. The CDR3 is made up of 13 amino acids. CDR3 amino acids: CASSLSGQETQYF. The CDR3 region has the DNA TGTGCCAGCAGTTTAAGTGGGCAAGAGACCCAGTACTTC.

This rearrangement joins TRBV12-3 or TRBV12-4 to TRBJ1-5, with 7 bases identical to TRBD1. The CDR3 totals 13 residues. The trim removed 1 base at V and 7 bases at J, leaving 1 base unmatched. In DNA form, the CDR3 reads TGTGCCAGCAGTTTAGGGGACAGCCAGCCCCAGCATTTT. It translates to CASSLGDSQPQHF.

This clonotype has more than one count but fewer than ten. The chain is built from TRBV6-5 and TRBJ2-7; TRBD2 is a possible D gene (5 bases). Trimming took 0 bases from V and 6 from J, leaving 12 bases between them. From germline, CDR1 is MNHEY and CDR2 SVGAGI. This CDR3 has 14 residues. This CDR3 is CASSYSSRRIEQYF. Here the CDR3 DNA reads TGTGCCAGCAGTTACTCTTCGAGGAGGATCGAGCAGTACTTC.

The rearrangement uses TRBV6-1 and TRBJ2-1; D call uncertain. The length of the CDR3 is 15 residues. V lost 6 bases and J lost 0, with 12 bases in between. CDR1 is MNHNS and CDR2 is SASEGT in the germline V gene. The CDR3 reads CASSPVLSSYNEQFF. CDR3 nucleotides: TGTGCCAGCAGCCCTGTCCTCAGCTCCTACAATGAGCAGTTCTTC.